These T cell receptor beta chains were read from a single sample in a study of technical replicates of blood from several donors. Here immunoSEQ multiplex PCR was the method, and the copy in TCRdb shows in-frame clones only, minus some. The sample includes 65,000 to 90,000 clones, approximately 94% of them seen just once. The material sequenced was T cells isolated from PBMCs. These receptors were obtained from a human donor in good health. CDR3s include the opening cysteine and the closing phenylalanine or tryptophan. The D gene is left open where the match is weak. Clone size is stated in some rows and not others, as once, few, many or a class when expanded.

d_gene	v_gene	abundance	j_gene	CDR3nt	CDR3aa
.	TRBV6-1	.	TRBJ1-1	TGTGCCAGCAGTGAAGGGGGAGGGGGGAACACTGAAGCTTTCTTT	CASSEGGGGNTEAFF
.	TRBV9	once	TRBJ2-7	TGTGCCAGCAGCGTAGCTACGATAGGGGCCCTCGGGGAGCAGTACTTC	CASSVATIGALGEQYF
.	TRBV11-2	few	TRBJ1-2	TGTGCCAGCAGCTTAGTGCAGGGCTATGGCTACACCTTC	CASSLVQGYGYTF
TRBD1	TRBV10-3	.	TRBJ1-2	TGTGCCATCAGTGAGGGGCAGGGGGCAGATGGCTACACCTTC	CAISEGQGADGYTF
.	TRBV7-7	.	TRBJ2-1	TGTGCTAGCAGTCCCGACTCCGGTAGCGGGCAGTTCTTC	CASSPDSGSGQFF
.	TRBV5-1	.	TRBJ2-5	TGCGCCAGCAGCTTGGGGCGGGGAACCGAGACCCAGTACTTC	CASSLGRGTETQYF
TRBD2	TRBV30	.	TRBJ2-3	TGTGCCTGGCAGCGGGAGGGCACAGATACGCAGTATTTT	CAWQREGTDTQYF
.	TRBV6-5	.	TRBJ2-7	TGTGCCAGCAGTTCGGACAGCGACGAGCAGTACTTC	CASSSDSDEQYF
.	TRBV4-2	.	TRBJ2-1	TGTGCCAGCAGCCAAGCAGACTCCTTGTTAGGCAATGAGCAGTTCTTC	CASSQADSLLGNEQFF
TRBD1	TRBV5-1	once	TRBJ1-1	TGCGCCAGCAGCTTGGAAGGGGGCGTCACTGAAGCTTTCTTT	CASSLEGGVTEAFF
.	TRBV4-3	once	TRBJ2-1	TGCGCCAGCAGCCAATCCACCCAAGGAAGGCGCAGAGGTGAGCAGTTCTTC	CASSQSTQGRRRGEQFF
TRBD2	TRBV5-1	.	TRBJ2-5	TGCGCCAGCAGCCCCGGACTAGCGGGAGGGTTCTGGGAGACCCAGTACTTC	CASSPGLAGGFWETQYF
.	TRBV9	.	TRBJ2-3	TGTGCCAGCAGCGTTCAGGGGAGGGCCGCAGATACGCAGTATTTT	CASSVQGRAADTQYF
.	TRBV7-3	.	TRBJ2-7	TGTGCCAGCAGCCCCTATCCGGGAGACTCCTACGAGCAGTACTTC	CASSPYPGDSYEQYF
TRBD2	TRBV19	.	TRBJ2-3	TGTGCCAGTAGTATCCTGACTAGCGGGAGCTTTTATACGCAGTATTTT	CASSILTSGSFYTQYF
.	TRBV11-1	.	TRBJ2-2	TGTGCCAGCAGCTTAGTAATGGGACAGAACACCGGGGAGCTGTTTTTT	CASSLVMGQNTGELFF
TRBD1	TRBV2	.	TRBJ2-3	TGTGCAAGACAGGGGCTAGGCACAGATACGCAGTATTTT	CARQGLGTDTQYF
.	TRBV5-4	.	TRBJ1-1	TGTGCCAGCAGCTTCGCAACAGGGCCTACTGAAGCTTTCTTT	CASSFATGPTEAFF
.	TRBV29-1	.	TRBJ2-1	TGCAGCGTTGAAGGCCACAGGTCCTACAATGAGCAGTTCTTC	CSVEGHRSYNEQFF
.	TRBV28	.	TRBJ2-4	TGTGCCAGCAGTACCCTCGGTGAAAACATTCAGTACTTC	CASSTLGENIQYF
TRBD2	TRBV7-6	.	TRBJ2-7	TGTGCCAGCAGCTTATACACCGGGACTAGCGAATCCTACGAGCAGTACTTC	CASSLYTGTSESYEQYF
TRBD1	TRBV6-1	.	TRBJ1-5	TGTGCCAGCAGTGGACAGGGCGGGAATCAGCCCCAGCATTTT	CASSGQGGNQPQHF